A single sample is the source of the 27 T cell receptor beta chains below, sequenced in a study of T cell changes during pregnancy in multiple sclerosis. The repertoire was sequenced with immunoSEQ multiplex PCR; TCRdb's copy has only in-frame clones and lacks some. The sample gives fewer than 65,000 clones, 90% of which show up once; approximately 3% is in the top ten. The specimen comprised peripheral blood, sampled in the first trimester of pregnancy. The receptors stem from a female donor in good health, enrolled as a control in a pregnancy study.

This rearrangement joins TRBV18 to TRBJ1-2, with unresolved D. Between the trimmed V and J ends, which lost 3 bases and 4 bases, there was a span of 12 bases. Germline assignment: CDR1 KGHSH and CDR2 LQKENI. This CDR3 region has 14 residues. For the CDR3, the DNA is TGTGCCAGCTCACCTTATCAGGCGGGCTATGGCTACACCTTC. Protein: CASSPYQAGYGYTF.

The chain carries TRBV27 and TRBJ1-5, with D tentatively TRBD1 (6 bases). In germline, CDR1 is MNHEY, CDR2 SMNVEV (reference sequence). CDR3 length: 15 residues. V lost 3 bases and J 4 bases, leaving 13 bases between the germline ends. CDR3 nucleotide sequence: TGTGCCAGCAGTTTGGAGGCAGGGGCGAATCAGCCCCAGCATTTT. Protein sequence: CASSLEAGANQPQHF.

This clone has a single count. This chain links TRBV27 with TRBJ2-1; TRBD1 matches 8 bases. CDR1 MNHEY and CDR2 SMNVEV come from the germline V gene (reference sequence). The length of the CDR3 is 14 residues. V gave up 7 bases and J gave up 7 bases; unmatched junction bases: 9. The CDR3, as DNA: TGTGCCAGCACGTGGACAGGGCGAGGAAATGAGCAGTTCTTC. This translates into CASTWTGRGNEQFF.

The chain employs TRBV5-4 and TRBJ1-1; D unresolved. Deletions cut 1 base from V and 1 base from J, with 8 bases between. The CDR3 loop spans 14 amino acids. Germline assignment: CDR1 SGHNT and CDR2 YYREEE (reference sequence). The CDR3 is CASSLRGGNTEAFF. The CDR3, as DNA: TGTGCCAGCAGCTTGCGGGGAGGGAACACTGAAGCTTTCTTT.

This clone was recorded once. The rearrangement joins TRBV10-2 to TRBJ2-1; 8 bases map to TRBD1. With 1 base clipped from V and 9 bases from J, the junction kept 2 bases outside the gene matches. This CDR3 spans 13 amino acids. Germline V gene sequence: CDR1 WSHSY, CDR2 SAAADI. In DNA form, the CDR3 reads TGCGCCAGCAGTGAGTGGACAGGGACTGAGCAGTTCTTC. As protein: CASSEWTGTEQFF.

The chain recombines TRBV5-5 with TRBJ1-1; 8 positions match TRBD1. Germline CDR1 SGHKS, CDR2 YYEKEE (reference sequence). The CDR3 is 15 amino acids. The trim removed 2 bases at V and 0 bases at J, leaving 3 bases unmatched. The CDR3: CASSFRGPVNTEAFF. The CDR3 nucleotides read TGTGCCAGCAGCTTCAGGGGGCCGGTGAACACTGAAGCTTTCTTT.

The CDR3 sequence: CASSDSLRGDEQYF. CDR3 DNA sequence: TGTGCCAGCAGTGATAGCCTCCGGGGTGACGAGCAGTACTTC. The chain employs TRBV6-1 and TRBJ2-7, with D maybe TRBD2 (5 bases). Germline V lookup: CDR1 MNHNS, CDR2 SASEGT. The CDR3 consists of 14 residues. The V gene lost 3 bases and the J gene lost 5 bases, with 14 bases spanning the gap.

The rearrangement links TRBV6-6 to TRBJ1-4; TRBD1 aligns across 7 bases. The germline V gene encodes CDR1 MNHNY and CDR2 SVGAGI (reference sequence). Trimming took 7 bases from V and 4 from J; bases not matched to a gene: 6. The CDR3 loop spans 14 amino acids. Here the CDR3 reads CASTTGTYNEKLFF. The CDR3 DNA reads TGTGCCAGCACGACAGGGACCTATAATGAAAAACTGTTTTTT.

This chain links TRBV29-1 with TRBJ2-3, with a tentative D call TRBD1 (5 bases). CDR3 length: 12 amino acids. The V gene lost 6 bases and the J gene lost 11 bases, with 18 bases spanning the gap. The germline CDR1 and CDR2 sequences are SQVTM and ANQGSEA. CDR3 in amino acids: CSVENTGFGQYF. The CDR3 DNA is TGCAGCGTGGAAAATACAGGTTTTGGGCAGTATTTT.

This chain joins TRBV28 and TRBJ1-6; a weak D match, TRBD1 (6 bases). Trimming took off 7 bases at V and 5 bases at J, with 9 bases between the two ends. This CDR3 contains 13 residues. Germline V gives CDR1 MDHEN, CDR2 SYDVKM. The DNA for the CDR3 is TGTGCCAGCAACAGGGTTGATAATTCACCCCTCCACTTT. Protein product: CASNRVDNSPLHF.

This sequence joins TRBV6-4 and TRBJ2-7, with D unclear. Per the germline V gene, CDR1 is MRHNA and CDR2 is SNTAGT. CDR3 length equals 13 residues. V was clipped by 4 bases and J by 2 bases, with 9 bases between them. CDR3 protein: CASSGDWTYEQYF. CDR3 in DNA: TGTGCCAGCAGTGGTGACTGGACCTACGAGCAGTACTTC.

Here the CDR3 reads CASSPGLAGTGELFF. Here the CDR3 DNA reads TGTGCCAGCAGCCCGGGACTAGCGGGTACCGGGGAGCTGTTTTTT. The V and J genes are TRBV7-3 and TRBJ2-2, with TRBD2 identical over 12 bases. Germline V lookup: CDR1 SGHTA, CDR2 FQGTGA. J lost 5 bases, V lost 5 bases, and 3 bases had no gene match. The CDR3 has 15 residues. Supplemented by reference TRBV7-3 and TRBJ2-2, the full variable domain reads GAGVSQTPSNKVTEKGKYVELRCDPISGHTALYWYRQSLGQGPEFLIYFQGTGAADDSGLPNDRFFAVRPEGSVSTLKIQRTERGDSAVYLCASSPGLAGTGELFFGEGSRLTVL.

The chain is built from TRBV28 and TRBJ2-6, with 8 positions matching TRBD1. After removal of 5 bases from V and 0 bases from J, the junction contained 6 bases not matched to a gene. This CDR3 comprises 17 residues. Germline V gene lookup returns CDR1 MDHEN and CDR2 SYDVKM. The CDR3 protein is CASSTTGASSGANVLTF. CDR3 sequence (DNA): TGTGCCAGCAGTACGACAGGGGCTAGCTCTGGGGCCAACGTCCTGACTTTC.

In DNA, the CDR3 is TGTGCCAGCAGCCTTTCGACGGGGTCGTGGGAGAATGAGCAGTTCTTC. Its protein is CASSLSTGSWENEQFF. This sequence joins TRBV7-6 and TRBJ2-1, with D perhaps matching TRBD2 (5 bases). V was shortened by 5 bases and J by 7 bases, with 21 bases between the two germline ends. The CDR3 covers 16 residues. The germline V gene has CDR1 SGHVS and CDR2 FNYEAQ.

V is TRBV28 and J is TRBJ1-2; 7 positions agree with TRBD1. This CDR3 has 14 residues. CDR1 is MDHEN, CDR2 SYDVKM, per germline. V shed 10 bases and J 7 bases; nucleotides not matched to a gene: 15. The CDR3 region is CATRNSEGAGGYTF. The CDR3 nucleotides are TGTGCCACCCGGAACAGTGAGGGGGCGGGTGGCTACACCTTC.

The chain recombines TRBV11-3 with TRBJ2-7; TRBD1 matches 8 bases. Germline-derived CDR1 and CDR2 are SGHNT and YENEEA. The CDR3 sequence is 15 residues long. V gave up 5 bases and J gave up 0 bases; unmatched junction bases: 6. The CDR3, as DNA: TGTGCCAGCAGCCGACGGACAGGGAGCTCCTACGAGCAGTACTTC. Its protein product is CASSRRTGSSYEQYF.

J is TRBJ1-1 and V is TRBV6-5; no clear D. The V gene's germline CDR1 is MNHEY and CDR2 SVGAGI. V lost 6 bases and J 1 base, leaving 15 bases between the germline ends. This CDR3 has 15 residues. The CDR3 loop reads CASSPQLNANTEAFF. Written as DNA, the CDR3 is TGTGCCAGCAGCCCACAACTAAACGCGAACACTGAAGCTTTCTTT.

The chain combines TRBV15 with TRBJ2-5; 7 positions match TRBD2. The CDR3 spans 19 residues. Germline CDR1 LNHNV, CDR2 YYDKDF (reference sequence). The ends lost 1 base at V and 3 bases at J; junction bases unmatched: 17. The CDR3 here is CATSRGPGDYRPQEETQYF. The CDR3 nucleotides read TGTGCCACCAGCAGAGGCCCCGGGGACTACCGTCCTCAAGAAGAGACCCAGTACTTC. The whole variable domain, filled in from reference TRBV15 and TRBJ2-5, reads DAMVIQNPRYQVTQFGKPVTLSCSQTLNHNVMYWYQQKSSQAPKLLFHYYDKDFNNEADTPDNFQSRRPNTSFCFLDIRSPGLGDTAMYLCATSRGPGDYRPQEETQYFGPGTRLLVL.

The chain joins TRBV7-8 to TRBJ2-1, with D tentatively TRBD1 (6 bases). V lost 3 bases and J lost 9, with 18 bases in between. This CDR3 is 15 amino acids long. Per the germline V gene, CDR1 is SGHVS and CDR2 is FQNEAQ. Written as DNA, the CDR3 is TGTGCCAGCAGCTTTGGCGCAGGGGTTATTTCTGAGCAGTTCTTC. Translation: CASSFGAGVISEQFF.

The rearrangement uses TRBV13 and TRBJ2-3; tentative D call: TRBD2 (6 bases). Per the germline V gene, CDR1 is PRHDT and CDR2 is FYEKMQ (reference sequence). This CDR3 has 15 residues. The V end was cut by 5 bases, the J end by 1 base, with 13 bases between. The CDR3 region is CASSPQGLRTDTQYF. CDR3 bases: TGTGCCAGCAGCCCGCAGGGACTTCGCACAGATACGCAGTATTTT.

This chain joins TRBV5-5 and TRBJ1-5; D is perhaps TRBD1 (5 bases). CDR3 size: 14 residues. Germline CDR1 is SGHKS and CDR2 is YYEKEE (reference sequence). V was trimmed by 2 bases and J by 6 bases, leaving 12 bases between them. CDR3 loop: CASSLWGEGQPQHF. CDR3 coding DNA: TGTGCCAGCAGCTTATGGGGGGAGGGTCAGCCCCAGCATTTT.

The chain links TRBV7-2 to TRBJ2-7; TRBD2 is a possible D gene (5 bases). Deletions cut 5 bases from V and 0 bases from J, with 26 bases between. Germline V gene data show CDR1 as SGHTA and CDR2 as FQGNSA. This CDR3 spans 19 amino acids. CDR3 residues: CASSPRRGSLFHSSYEQYF. CDR3 DNA: TGTGCCAGCAGCCCACGTCGCGGGTCCCTTTTTCATAGCTCCTACGAGCAGTACTTC.

The V gene is TRBV11-2, the J gene TRBJ2-7; 9 bases line up with TRBD1. This CDR3 is built from 14 residues. The germline V gene has CDR1 SGHAT and CDR2 FQNNGV. V gave up 8 bases and J gave up 3 bases; unmatched junction bases: 8. CDR3 region: CASAPGQGNYEQYF. The CDR3 DNA reads TGTGCCAGCGCGCCTGGACAGGGGAACTACGAGCAGTACTTC.

Only a few counts were recorded for this clone. The chain recombines TRBV6-6 with TRBJ1-1; no firm D call. Trimming pared 10 bases from V and 2 bases from J, leaving 17 bases between. Germline V gene data show CDR1 as MNHNY and CDR2 as SVGAGI (reference sequence). This CDR3 is built from 14 residues. The CDR3 nucleotides read TGTGCCATTAGCTCCACACGGGTCAACACTGAAGCTTTCTTT. Encoded protein: CAISSTRVNTEAFF.

The chain carries TRBV18 and TRBJ2-3; D gene uncertain. Germline V gene sequence: CDR1 KGHSH, CDR2 LQKENI. The V end was cut by 3 bases, the J end by 5 bases, with 6 bases between. The CDR3 is made up of 12 amino acids. The CDR3 loop reads CASSPAGDTQYF. The CDR3 DNA sequence: TGTGCCAGCTCACCCGCCGGAGATACGCAGTATTTT.

V gene TRBV9 combines with J gene TRBJ1-1; perhaps TRBD1 as D (6 bases). The ends were cut back, 0 bases at V and 4 bases at J, with 13 bases in the middle. The length of the CDR3 is 15 residues. Germline lookup yields CDR1 SGDLS and CDR2 YYNGEE. The CDR3 sequence: CASSVVTGLSTEAFF. DNA for the CDR3: TGTGCCAGCAGCGTAGTTACAGGGCTGAGCACTGAAGCTTTCTTT.

The chain joins TRBV7-3 to TRBJ2-2; no clear D. Germline V gene lookup returns CDR1 SGHTA and CDR2 FQGTGA. V was clipped by 5 bases and J by 6 bases, with 10 bases between them. There are 13 residues in the CDR3. In nucleotides, the CDR3 is TGTGCCAGCAGCGTCCTAGAGGCCGGGGAGCTGTTTTTT. Its protein is CASSVLEAGELFF.